This record looks at one TCR beta chain sequence and its context. Sequencing was performed with immunoSEQ multiplex PCR; in TCRdb, only in-frame clones are kept and a portion is missing. The table records almost 200,000 clones, 86% of them present only once. The sample originates from a study of blood T cell repertoires in COVID-19. The CDR3 is made up of 18 amino acids. Germline V lookup: CDR1 LNHNV, CDR2 YYDKDF (reference sequence). V dropped 4 bases and J dropped 0; count of bases not matched to a gene: 12. Sequencing was done on a sample of peripheral blood. The V gene is TRBV15, the J gene TRBJ2-1; TRBD1 aligns across 7 bases. The sequence derives from a woman aged 70-85 years with acute or convalescent COVID-19. CDR3 sequence reads: CATSTDTVTGRSYNEQFF. The CDR3 DNA reads TGTGCCACCAGCACCGACACCGTGACAGGGCGCTCCTACAATGAGCAGTTCTTC.